The 4 T cell receptor beta chains reported below all come from one sample, sequenced in a study of T cell repertoires in cytomegalovirus infection. TCRdb reprocessed the reads via MiXCR and lists one record per CDR3 protein. The table lists around 330,000 distinct CDR3 sequences, about 17% of them singletons. The source material was PBMCs. The source is a human donor in good health (CMV status not recorded). Some clones in this sample may be carry-over from other donors' samples.

V and J are TRBV5-5 and TRBJ2-2; no firm D call. Germline CDR1 SGHKS, CDR2 YYEKEE (reference sequence). The V end lost 4 bases, the J end lost 2 bases, and 15 bases lay between the germline ends. The CDR3 consists of 16 residues. This chain's CDR3 is CASSARADLNTGELFF. The CDR3 region has the DNA TGTGCCAGCAGCGCTCGGGCGGACCTTAACACCGGGGAGCTGTTTTTT.

This clonotype was counted between two and nine times. CDR3 loop: CASSQDGGAMRYEQYF. The CDR3 DNA sequence: TGCGCCAGCAGCCAAGATGGAGGGGCGATGAGGTACGAGCAGTACTTC. This chain links TRBV4-1 with TRBJ2-7, with D tentatively TRBD2 (6 bases). Trimming shortened V by 0 bases and J by 4 bases, and 16 bases separated the two germline ends. The CDR3 has 16 residues. Germline V gene lookup returns CDR1 MGHRA and CDR2 YSYEKL.

The chain employs TRBV12-3 or TRBV12-4 and TRBJ1-4; 7 positions agree with TRBD1. The CDR3 has 16 amino acids. Germline trimming cut 5 bases from V and 8 bases from J; bases unmatched to any gene: 14. The CDR3 DNA is TGTGCCAGCAGTACCCACAGGGGCCCCGTAACGGAAAAACTGTTTTTT. It encodes CASSTHRGPVTEKLFF.

This clonotype has just a few counts. The junction does not match germline at one end; this may be a read error. This sequence joins TRBV7-9 and TRBJ2-1; 13 positions match TRBD2. There are 17 residues in the CDR3. Germline-derived CDR1 and CDR2 are SEHNR and FQNEAQ (reference sequence). This CDR3 is CASSLATGLAGVDEQFF. The CDR3 coding sequence is TGTGCCAGCAGCCTAGCAACCGGACTAGCGGGAGTCGATGAGCAGTTCTTC.